These T cell receptor beta chains were read from a single sample in a study of persistence of HIV-infected CD4 T cells. Antigens for these TCRs are unknown. Sequenced by immunoSEQ multiplex PCR; TCRdb stores in-frame clones only, minus some. The profile shows some 40,000 clones, approximately 81% of them singletons. The source was cultured CD4+ T cells from PBMCs, collected from a patient who received antiretroviral therapy. These receptors originate from an adult with HIV. The donor label of this sample is uncertain. Each CDR3 is given with its conserved first and last residue. A D gene is named only where the DNA matches it firmly. Expanded clones are given a class, and other clones once, few, many or no size at all.

size	D	V	J	CDR3	DNA
.	TRBD2	TRBV28	TRBJ2-5	CASRRGGWETQYF	TGTGCCAGCAGGCGGGGGGGCTGGGAGACCCAGTACTTC
.	TRBD1	TRBV7-3	TRBJ2-2	CASSLRASDRVAGELFF	TGTGCCAGCAGCTTAAGAGCCTCCGACAGGGTGGCCGGGGAGCTGTTTTTT
.	.	TRBV27	TRBJ2-4	CASSFSAGKNIQYF	TGTGCCAGCAGTTTTTCCGCAGGCAAAAACATTCAGTACTTC
.	.	TRBV5-1	TRBJ1-2	CASSLEGSSYGYTF	TGCGCCAGCAGCTTGGAAGGGAGTAGCTATGGCTACACCTTC
.	.	TRBV9	TRBJ2-3	CARDSWTDTQYF	TGTGCCAGGGACAGTTGGACAGATACGCAGTATTTT
.	.	TRBV7-9	TRBJ2-6	CASSLASSGANVLTF	TGTGCCAGCAGCTTAGCCAGCTCTGGGGCCAACGTCCTGACTTTC
.	TRBD1	TRBV11-3	TRBJ2-1	CASSLAATGPQQFF	TGTGCCAGCAGCTTAGCTGCGACAGGGCCCCAGCAGTTCTTC
.	.	TRBV2	TRBJ2-7	CASSGETYEQYF	TGTGCCAGCAGTGGCGAAACCTACGAGCAGTACTTC
few	.	TRBV3-1/TRBV3-2	TRBJ1-5	CASSHSTGFVQPQHF	TGTGCCAGCAGCCATTCGACAGGTTTCGTTCAGCCCCAGCATTTT
.	.	TRBV7-2	TRBJ1-2	CASSLAGANGYTF	TGTGCCAGCAGCTTAGCAGGGGCGAATGGCTACACCTTC
.	TRBD1	TRBV18	TRBJ2-2	CASSPPFNRGHSELFF	TGTGCCAGCTCACCACCGTTTAACAGGGGGCACTCGGAGCTGTTTTTT
once	.	TRBV7-2	TRBJ1-6	CASSYGSSYNSPLHF	TGTGCCAGCAGTTACGGGAGCTCCTATAATTCACCCCTCCACTTT
.	TRBD2	TRBV7-9	TRBJ2-3	CASSLAGGITDTQYF	TGTGCCAGCAGCTTAGCGGGGGGGATAACAGATACGCAGTATTTT
.	.	TRBV6-1	TRBJ1-2	CASSEGPQGYGYTF	TGTGCCAGCAGTGAGGGCCCGCAGGGGTATGGCTACACCTTC
.	.	TRBV29-1	TRBJ2-7	CSVGKGAYEQYF	TGCAGCGTTGGTAAGGGAGCCTACGAGCAGTACTTC
.	TRBD2	TRBV7-3	TRBJ2-3	CASSFGGGGGTDTQYF	TGTGCCAGCAGCTTTGGCGGGGGAGGCGGCACAGATACGCAGTATTTT
.	TRBD2	TRBV5-6	TRBJ2-1	CASSPGLAYNEQFF	TGTGCCAGCAGCCCGGGACTAGCTTACAATGAGCAGTTCTTC
.	.	TRBV11-3	TRBJ2-5	CASSRPGGETQYF	TGTGCCAGCAGCAGACCGGGCGGCGAGACCCAGTACTTC
once	.	TRBV19	TRBJ1-5	CASSIQPRQPQHF	TGTGCCAGTAGTATTCAGCCAAGACAGCCCCAGCATTTT
.	TRBD2	TRBV19	TRBJ2-2	CASSASGGVTGELFF	TGTGCCAGTAGTGCTAGCGGGGGGGTCACCGGGGAGCTGTTTTTT